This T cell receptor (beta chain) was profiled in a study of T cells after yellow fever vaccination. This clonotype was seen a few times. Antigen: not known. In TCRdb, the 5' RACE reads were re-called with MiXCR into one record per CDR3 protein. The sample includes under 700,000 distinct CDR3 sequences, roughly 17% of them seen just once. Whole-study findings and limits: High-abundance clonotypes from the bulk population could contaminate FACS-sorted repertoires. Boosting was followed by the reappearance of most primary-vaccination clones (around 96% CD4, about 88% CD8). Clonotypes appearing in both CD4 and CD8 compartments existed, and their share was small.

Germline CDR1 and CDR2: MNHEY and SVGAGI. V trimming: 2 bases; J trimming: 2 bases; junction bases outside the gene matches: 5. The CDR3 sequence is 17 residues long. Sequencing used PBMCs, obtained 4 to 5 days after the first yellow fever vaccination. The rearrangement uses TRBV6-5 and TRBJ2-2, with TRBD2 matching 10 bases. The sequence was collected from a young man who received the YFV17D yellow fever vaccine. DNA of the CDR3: TGTGCCAGCAGTTACCCTGCTAGCGGGGGAAACACCGGGGAGCTGTTTTTT. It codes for CASSYPASGGNTGELFF.